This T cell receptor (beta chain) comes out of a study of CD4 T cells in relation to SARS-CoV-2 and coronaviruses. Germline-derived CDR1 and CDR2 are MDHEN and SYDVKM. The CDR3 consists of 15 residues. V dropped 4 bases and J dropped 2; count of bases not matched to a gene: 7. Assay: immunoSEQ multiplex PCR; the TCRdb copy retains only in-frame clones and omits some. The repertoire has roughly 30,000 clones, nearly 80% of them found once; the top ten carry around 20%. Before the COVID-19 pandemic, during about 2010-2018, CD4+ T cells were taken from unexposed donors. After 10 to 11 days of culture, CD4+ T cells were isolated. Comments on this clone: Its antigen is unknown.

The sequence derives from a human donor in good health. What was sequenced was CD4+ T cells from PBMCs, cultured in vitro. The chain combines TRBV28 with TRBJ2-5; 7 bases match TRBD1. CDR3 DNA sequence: TGTGCCAGCAGTTCCGCCGGGACAGCGCAAGAGACCCAGTACTTC. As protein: CASSSAGTAQETQYF.